This TCR beta chain was captured in a study of cytomegalovirus exposure and HLA in healthy donors. At the level of the study: There were about 85 million unique TCRs (from HLA-typed donors) in an early data release. Among the 370 or so donors who were genotyped, 81% fell in the genetic ancestry cluster that is associated with self-reported Caucasian donors.

Use of 60 Vbeta and 13 Jbeta primers characterized the PCR. Measured with immunoSEQ multiplex PCR; TCRdb has only the in-frame clones, and not every one. The clone table shows roughly 220,000 clones, with the ten largest holding over 0.95%. Regarding the study as a whole: Later on, an analysis showed TCR association rates differing by HLA locus, with DRB1 the most and HLA-C the fewest. For most TCR sequences rarity was the rule, although some public TCRs occurred in many donors.

Remarks on this clone: No antigen is known for it.

Sequencing was performed on PBMCs. The sequence was obtained from a girl aged 2 to 10 in good health and CMV-seropositive.

In DNA, the CDR3 is TGTGCCAGCAGCCAAGAAAGCGGACCCTCTAGCACAGATACGCAGTATTTT. Protein: CASSQESGPSSTDTQYF. V and J are TRBV4-2 and TRBJ2-3, with D tentatively TRBD2 (5 bases). Germline values: CDR1 LGHNA, CDR2 YNFKEQ. The CDR3 extends over 17 amino acids. V lost 0 bases and J 0 bases, leaving 13 bases between the germline ends.